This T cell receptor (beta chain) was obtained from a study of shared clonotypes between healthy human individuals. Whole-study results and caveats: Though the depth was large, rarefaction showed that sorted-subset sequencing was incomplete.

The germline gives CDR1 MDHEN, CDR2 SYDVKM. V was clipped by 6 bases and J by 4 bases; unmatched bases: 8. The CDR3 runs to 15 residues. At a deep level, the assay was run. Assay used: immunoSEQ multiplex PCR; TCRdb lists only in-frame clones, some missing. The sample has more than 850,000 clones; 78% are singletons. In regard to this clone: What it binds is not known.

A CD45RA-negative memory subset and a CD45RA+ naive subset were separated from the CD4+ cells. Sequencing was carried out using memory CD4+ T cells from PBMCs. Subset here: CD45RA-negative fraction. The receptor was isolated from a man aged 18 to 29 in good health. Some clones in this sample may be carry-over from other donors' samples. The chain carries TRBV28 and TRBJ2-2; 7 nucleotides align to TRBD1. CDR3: CASSLTGYRTGELFF. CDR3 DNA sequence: TGTGCCAGCAGCCTGACAGGGTACCGCACCGGGGAGCTGTTTTTT.